This T cell receptor (beta chain) was sequenced during a study of monozygotic twins with inflammatory bowel disease. A remark on this clonotype: Its antigen is as yet unknown.

Researchers used 3500 ng of total RNA for each TCR library. TCRalpha and TCRbeta cDNA went through nested PCRs of approximately 17 and 9 cycles, two in total. TCRdb reanalyzed the 5' RACE reads and collapses them to one entry per CDR3 protein, without DNA. This table holds 140,000 to 150,000 distinct CDR3 sequences. The study, taken as a whole, reports: What may have added variability to patient repertoires is that immunosuppressive treatments differed. Especially with disease activity, IBD patients shared fewer clonotypes with others than healthy twins did.

This CDR3 comprises 17 residues. Germline V gene sequence: CDR1 SQVTM, CDR2 ANQGSEA. The chain combines TRBV29-1 with TRBJ2-2; as DNA is missing, the TRBD2 call by TCRdb cannot be tested. Sequenced sample: blood. The clonotype was recovered from a human donor with ulcerative colitis or Crohn's disease, or a healthy co-twin of an affected twin (not recorded which). The CDR3 sequence is CSVEAGLAGLRTGELFF.